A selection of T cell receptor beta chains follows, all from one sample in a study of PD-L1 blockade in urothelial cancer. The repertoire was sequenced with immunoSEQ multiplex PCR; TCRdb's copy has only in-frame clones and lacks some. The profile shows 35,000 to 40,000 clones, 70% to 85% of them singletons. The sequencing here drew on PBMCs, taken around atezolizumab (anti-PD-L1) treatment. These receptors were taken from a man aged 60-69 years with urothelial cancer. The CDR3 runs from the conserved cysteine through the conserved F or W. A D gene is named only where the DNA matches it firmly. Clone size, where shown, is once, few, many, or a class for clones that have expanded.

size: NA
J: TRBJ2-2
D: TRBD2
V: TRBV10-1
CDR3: CATPLLYGTSWCTGELFF
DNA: TGCGCCACCCCGCTGTTATATGGGACTAGCTGGTGCACCGGGGAGCTGTTTTTT

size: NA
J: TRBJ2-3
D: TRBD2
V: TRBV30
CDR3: CAATLAGSTDTQYF
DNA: TGTGCCGCGACGCTAGCGGGGTCCACAGATACGCAGTATTTT

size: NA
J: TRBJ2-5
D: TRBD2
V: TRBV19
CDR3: CASSTLPPASGSQETQYF
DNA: TGTGCCAGTAGTACTCTCCCCCCCGCTAGCGGAAGCCAAGAGACCCAGTACTTC

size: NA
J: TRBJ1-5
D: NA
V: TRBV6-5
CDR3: CASSRGGNQPQHF
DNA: TGTGCCAGCAGCAGAGGGGGTAATCAGCCCCAGCATTTT

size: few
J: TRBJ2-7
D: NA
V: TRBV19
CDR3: CATSKGVQGEQYF
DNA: TGTGCCACCAGTAAAGGGGTTCAAGGCGAGCAGTACTTC

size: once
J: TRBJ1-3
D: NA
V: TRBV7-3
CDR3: CASSLEAASGGNTIYF
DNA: TGTGCCAGCAGCTTAGAAGCAGCGTCGGGTGGAAACACCATATATTTT

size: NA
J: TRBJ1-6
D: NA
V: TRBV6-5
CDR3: CASSFGGGSYNSPLHF
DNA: TGTGCCAGCAGTTTTGGGGGAGGATCCTATAATTCACCCCTCCACTTT

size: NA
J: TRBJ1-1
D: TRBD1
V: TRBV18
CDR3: CASSLGQIKNTEAFF
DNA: TGTGCCAGCTCACTGGGACAGATAAAGAACACTGAAGCTTTCTTT

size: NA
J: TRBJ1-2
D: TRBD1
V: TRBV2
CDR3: CASRGTVAGYTF
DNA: TGTGCCAGCAGGGGGACAGTGGCCGGCTACACCTTC

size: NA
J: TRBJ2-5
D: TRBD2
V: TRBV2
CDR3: CASSGVPSGGAGETQYF
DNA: TGTGCCAGCAGTGGTGTGCCTAGCGGGGGGGCGGGGGAGACCCAGTACTTC

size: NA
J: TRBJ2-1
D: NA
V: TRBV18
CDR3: CASSPSRSYNEQFF
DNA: TGTGCCAGCTCACCATCCCGCTCCTACAATGAGCAGTTCTTC

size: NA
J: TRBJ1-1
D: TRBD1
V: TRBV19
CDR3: CASSITGVPTEAFF
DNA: TGTGCCAGTAGTATAACAGGGGTTCCTACTGAAGCTTTCTTT

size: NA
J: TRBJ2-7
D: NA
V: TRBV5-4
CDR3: CASSLGQGSYEQYF
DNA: TGTGCCAGCAGCTTGGGTCAGGGTAGCTACGAGCAGTACTTC

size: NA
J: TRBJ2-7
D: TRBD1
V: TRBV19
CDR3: CASSIADRGIYEQYF
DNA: TGTGCCAGTAGTATAGCGGACAGGGGGATCTACGAGCAGTACTTC

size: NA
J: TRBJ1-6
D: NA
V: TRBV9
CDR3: CASSGRPTTPNSPLHF
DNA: TGTGCCAGCAGCGGACGACCGACAACCCCGAATTCACCCCTCCACTTT

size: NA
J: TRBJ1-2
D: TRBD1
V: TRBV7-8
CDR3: CASSLVRGPGYGYTF
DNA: TGTGCCAGCAGCTTAGTCAGGGGGCCGGGCTATGGCTACACCTTC

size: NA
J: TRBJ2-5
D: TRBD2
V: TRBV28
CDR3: CASSLGGLAGETQYF
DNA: TGTGCCAGCAGTTTAGGGGGACTAGCGGGAGAGACCCAGTACTTC

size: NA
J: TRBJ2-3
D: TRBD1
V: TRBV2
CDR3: CASRRDRVTDTQYF
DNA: TGTGCCAGCCGACGTGACAGGGTCACAGATACGCAGTATTTT

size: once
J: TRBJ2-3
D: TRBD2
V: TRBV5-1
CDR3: CASGLAGAFTDTQYF
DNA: TGCGCCAGCGGACTAGCGGGGGCCTTCACAGATACGCAGTATTTT

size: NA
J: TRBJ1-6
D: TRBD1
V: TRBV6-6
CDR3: CASSPGTARDSPLHF
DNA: TGTGCCAGCAGTCCCGGGACAGCAAGAGATTCACCCCTCCACTTT

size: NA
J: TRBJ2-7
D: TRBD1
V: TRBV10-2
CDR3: CASSESNRGPYEQYF
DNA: TGCGCCAGCAGTGAGTCTAACAGGGGGCCCTACGAGCAGTACTTC

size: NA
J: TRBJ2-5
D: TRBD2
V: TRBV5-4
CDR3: CASSLDDAGGEETQYF
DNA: TGTGCCAGCAGCTTGGACGACGCGGGGGGGGAAGAGACCCAGTACTTC

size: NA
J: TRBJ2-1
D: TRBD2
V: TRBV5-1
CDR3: CASSYSGGPNNEQFF
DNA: TGCGCCAGCAGTTATAGCGGGGGCCCCAACAATGAGCAGTTCTTC

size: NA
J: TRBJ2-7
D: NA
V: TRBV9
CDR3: CASSVAQGRDEQYF
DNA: TGTGCCAGCAGCGTAGCACAGGGTCGAGACGAGCAGTACTTC

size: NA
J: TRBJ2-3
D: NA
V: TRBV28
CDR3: CASSLLASTDTQYF
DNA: TGTGCCAGCAGTTTATTAGCGAGCACAGATACGCAGTATTTT

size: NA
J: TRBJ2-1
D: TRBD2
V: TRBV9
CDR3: CASSPRGDSYNEQFF
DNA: TGTGCCAGCAGCCCGCGGGGGGACTCCTACAATGAGCAGTTCTTC

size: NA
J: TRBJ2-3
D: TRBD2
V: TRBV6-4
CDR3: CASSATSGTDTQYF
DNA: TGTGCCAGCAGTGCGACTAGCGGCACAGATACGCAGTATTTT

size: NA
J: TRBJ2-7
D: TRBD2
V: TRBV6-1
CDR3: CASTGRLRTYEQYF
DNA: TGTGCCAGCACCGGGAGGCTCAGGACCTACGAGCAGTACTTC

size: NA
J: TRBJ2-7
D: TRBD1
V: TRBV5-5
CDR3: CASSDRTGGLYEQYF
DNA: TGTGCCAGCAGCGACCGGACAGGGGGCCTCTACGAGCAGTACTTC